This entry is about one T cell receptor (beta chain). This record comes from a study of blood T cell repertoires in COVID-19. Study details: From the United States, Italy and Spain came samples of acute and convalescent COVID-19.

The CDR3 sequence is 13 residues long. The trim removed 10 bases at V and 5 bases at J, leaving 6 bases unmatched. CDR1 is SGHTA, CDR2 FQGNSA, per germline. Original methodology: The authors estimated nucleated cell counts from reference gene primer amplification. Sequencing used immunoSEQ multiplex PCR; TCRdb keeps in-frame clones, though not all of them. The V and J calls and clone size come from that table; D and trimming were worked out from the DNA. The sample carries under 250,000 clones, over 80% recorded once. This sequence originates from a woman in her seventies with active or convalescent COVID-19. Sample: peripheral blood. This chain joins TRBV7-2 and TRBJ1-4; 8 bases align to TRBD1. The CDR3 DNA follows: TGTGCCACCAAGCCAGGGGGCAATGAAAAACTGTTTTTT. Encoded protein: CATKPGGNEKLFF.